Listed here is a single TCR beta chain. Its antigen is unidentified. A read error may produce the germline difference seen at one junction end. The source of the sample is a study of identical twins. Study conclusions and caveats: The study based its conclusions on cross-sectional statistical analysis and did not follow the same donors. Zero-insertion analyses were open to partial confounding by invariant MAIT and iNKT cells.

Through template switching, a universal primer site was introduced, and the cDNA contained unique molecular identifiers. TCRdb reprocessed the 5' RACE reads with MiXCR, giving one entry per CDR3 protein. The table has around 1.7 million distinct CDR3 sequences, about 30% seen once; the top ten hold about 0.3%. In germline, CDR1 is MNHNY, CDR2 SVGAGI (reference sequence). This CDR3 has 14 residues. The sequence was collected from a newborn girl in good health. Source material: cord blood. V and J are TRBV6-6 and TRBJ2-7; D is uncertain. The CDR3 DNA sequence: TGTGCCGGCAGTGGAACCGGGCCTGCCTACGAGCAGTACTTC. Translating it yields CAGSGTGPAYEQYF.